This T cell receptor (beta chain) was observed in a study of identical twins. Study-wide results and limits: Excess sharing by twins proved weaker in beta out-of-frame sequences. There were fewer insertions in abundant cord blood beta clonotypes, but memory repertoires showed no such pattern.

CDR1 and CDR2 from the germline V gene are DFQATT and SNEGSKA (reference sequence). The CDR3 length is 14 residues. The junction had 5 bases not matched to a gene; V was cut back by 5 bases and J by 0 bases. TCRdb processed the 5' RACE reads anew with MiXCR; each CDR3 protein has one entry. The sample holds 200,000 to 250,000 distinct CDR3 sequences, approximately 12% seen once. The sample holds a few counts of this clonotype. Its antigen is unknown. These sequences were also reported in another study, on yellow fever vaccine responses in identical twins.

The sequence was obtained from a woman aged 18-29 years in good health. The specimen was memory (CD45RO+) T cells sorted from blood. The chain has TRBV20-1 and TRBJ2-3, with TRBD2 identical over 7 bases. This CDR3 is CSAGSGLSTDTQYF. The CDR3 DNA is TGCAGTGCTGGATCGGGACTAAGCACAGATACGCAGTATTTT.